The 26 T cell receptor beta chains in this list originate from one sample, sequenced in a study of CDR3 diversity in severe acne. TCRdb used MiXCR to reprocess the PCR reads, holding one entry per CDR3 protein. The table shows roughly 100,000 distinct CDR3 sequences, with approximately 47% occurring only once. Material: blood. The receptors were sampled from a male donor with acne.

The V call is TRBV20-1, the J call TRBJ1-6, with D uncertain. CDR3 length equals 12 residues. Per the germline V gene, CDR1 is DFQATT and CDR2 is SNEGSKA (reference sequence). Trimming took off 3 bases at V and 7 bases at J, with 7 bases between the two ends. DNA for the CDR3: TGCAGTGCTAGTTACAGAAATTCACCCCTCCACTTT. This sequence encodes CSASYRNSPLHF.

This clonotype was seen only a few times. CDR3 coding DNA: TGTGCCAGCAGCTGGGACAGGGGAGGATCACCCCTCCACTTT. This encodes CASSWDRGGSPLHF. The chain recombines TRBV7-9 with TRBJ1-6; 10 positions match TRBD1. The CDR3 totals 14 residues. CDR1 is SEHNR and CDR2 is FQNEAQ in the germline V gene (reference sequence). V trimming: 4 bases; J trimming: 10 bases; junction bases outside the gene matches: 4. Looking up the rest from reference TRBV7-9 and TRBJ1-6 gives the full variable domain: DTGVSQNPRHKITKRGQNVTFRCDPISEHNRLYWYRQTLGQGPEFLTYFQNEAQLEKSRLLSDRFSAERPKGSFSTLEIQRTEQGDSAMYLCASSWDRGGSPLHFGNGTRLTVT.

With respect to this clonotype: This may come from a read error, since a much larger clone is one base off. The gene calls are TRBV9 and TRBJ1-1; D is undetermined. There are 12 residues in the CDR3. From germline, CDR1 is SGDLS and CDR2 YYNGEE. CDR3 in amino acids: CASSDGRSEALF. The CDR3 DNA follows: TGTGCCAGCAGCGATGGACGTAGCGAAGCTCTCTTT.

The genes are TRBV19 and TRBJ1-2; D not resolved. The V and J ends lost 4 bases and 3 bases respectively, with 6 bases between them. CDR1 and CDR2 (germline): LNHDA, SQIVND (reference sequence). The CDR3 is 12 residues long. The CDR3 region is CASSTVDYGYTF. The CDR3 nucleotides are TGTGCCAGTAGTACCGTCGACTATGGCTACACCTTC.

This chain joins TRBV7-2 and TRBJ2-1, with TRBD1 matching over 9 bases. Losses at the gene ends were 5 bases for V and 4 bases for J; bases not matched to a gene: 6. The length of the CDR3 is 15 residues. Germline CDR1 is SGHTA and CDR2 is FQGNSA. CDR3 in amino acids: CASSRGTGHYNEQFF. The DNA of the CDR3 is TGTGCCAGCAGCCGGGGGACAGGGCATTACAATGAGCAGTTCTTC.

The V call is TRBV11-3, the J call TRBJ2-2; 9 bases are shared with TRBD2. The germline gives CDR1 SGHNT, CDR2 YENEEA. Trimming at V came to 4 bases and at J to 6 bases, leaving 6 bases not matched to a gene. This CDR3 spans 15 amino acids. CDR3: CASSSSGTAAGELFF. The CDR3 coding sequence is TGTGCCAGCAGCTCTAGCGGGACTGCGGCCGGGGAGCTGTTTTTT.

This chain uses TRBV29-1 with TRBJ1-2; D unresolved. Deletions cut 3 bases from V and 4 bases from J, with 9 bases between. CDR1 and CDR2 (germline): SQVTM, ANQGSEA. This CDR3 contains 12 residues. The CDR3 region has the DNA TGCAGCGTTGACAGGACTAGCTATGGCTACACCTTC. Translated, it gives CSVDRTSYGYTF.

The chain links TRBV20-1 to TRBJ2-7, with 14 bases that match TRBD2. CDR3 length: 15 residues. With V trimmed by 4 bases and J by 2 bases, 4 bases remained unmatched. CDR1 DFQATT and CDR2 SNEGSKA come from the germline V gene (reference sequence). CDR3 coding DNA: TGCAGTGCTAAAGGACTAGCGGGAGGCGCCTACGAGCAGTACTTC. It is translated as CSAKGLAGGAYEQYF.

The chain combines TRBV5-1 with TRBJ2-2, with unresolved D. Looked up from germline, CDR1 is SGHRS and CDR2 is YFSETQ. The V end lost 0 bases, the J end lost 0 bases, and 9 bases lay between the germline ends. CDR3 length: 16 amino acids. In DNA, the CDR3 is TGCGCCAGCAGCTTGGATCCCGGACCGAACACCGGGGAGCTGTTTTTT. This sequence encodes CASSLDPGPNTGELFF.

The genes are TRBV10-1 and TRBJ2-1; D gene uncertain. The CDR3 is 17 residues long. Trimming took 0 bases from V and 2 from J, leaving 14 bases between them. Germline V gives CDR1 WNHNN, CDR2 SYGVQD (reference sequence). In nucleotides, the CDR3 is TGCGCCAGCAGTGAGTCTGTAGGGCCCCGCCCCTACAATGAGCAGTTCTTC. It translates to CASSESVGPRPYNEQFF.

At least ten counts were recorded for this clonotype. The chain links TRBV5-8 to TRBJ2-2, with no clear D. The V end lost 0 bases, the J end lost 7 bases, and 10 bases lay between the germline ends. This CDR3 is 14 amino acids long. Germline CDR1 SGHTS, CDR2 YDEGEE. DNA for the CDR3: TGTGCCAGCAGCTTGGTCCCTGGGAACGGGGAGCTGTTTTTT. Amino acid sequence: CASSLVPGNGELFF.

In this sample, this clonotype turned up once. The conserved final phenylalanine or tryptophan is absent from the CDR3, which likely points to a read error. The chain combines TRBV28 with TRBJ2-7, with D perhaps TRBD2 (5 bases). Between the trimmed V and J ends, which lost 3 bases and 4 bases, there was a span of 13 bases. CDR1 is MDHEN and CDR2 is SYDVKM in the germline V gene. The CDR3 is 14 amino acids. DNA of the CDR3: TGTGCCAGCAGTTTGCGAGGGAGTGGTTACGAGCAGTACTCC. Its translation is CASSLRGSGYEQYS.

The CDR3 DNA is TGTGCCACCAGCAGGGGCACGGGGCAGGGGGAGACCCAGTACTTC. Residues: CATSRGTGQGETQYF. The V gene is TRBV15, the J gene TRBJ2-5, with D perhaps TRBD1 (6 bases). In germline, CDR1 is LNHNV, CDR2 YYDKDF (reference sequence). V lost 3 bases to trimming and J lost 5 bases, with 16 bases between them. This CDR3 is built from 15 residues.

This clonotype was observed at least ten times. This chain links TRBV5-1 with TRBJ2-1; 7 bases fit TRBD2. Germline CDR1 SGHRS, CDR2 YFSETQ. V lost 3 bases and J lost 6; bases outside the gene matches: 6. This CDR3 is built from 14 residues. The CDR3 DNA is TGCGCCAGCAGCTGGGGGGGAAGCGGCAATGAGCAGTTCTTC. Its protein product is CASSWGGSGNEQFF. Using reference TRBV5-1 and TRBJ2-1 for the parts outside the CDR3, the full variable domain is KAGVTQTPRYLIKTRGQQVTLSCSPISGHRSVSWYQQTPGQGLQFLFEYFSETQRNKGNFPGRFSGRQFSNSRSEMNVSTLELGDSALYLCASSWGGSGNEQFFGPGTRLTVL.

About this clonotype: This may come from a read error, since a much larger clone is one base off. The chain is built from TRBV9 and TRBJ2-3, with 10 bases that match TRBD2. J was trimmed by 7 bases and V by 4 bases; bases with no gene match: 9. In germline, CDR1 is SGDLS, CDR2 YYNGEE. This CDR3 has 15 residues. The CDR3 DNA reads TGTGCCAGCAGCCGCGGCGCTAGCGGGAGCAATACGCAGTATTTT. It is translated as CASSRGASGSNTQYF.

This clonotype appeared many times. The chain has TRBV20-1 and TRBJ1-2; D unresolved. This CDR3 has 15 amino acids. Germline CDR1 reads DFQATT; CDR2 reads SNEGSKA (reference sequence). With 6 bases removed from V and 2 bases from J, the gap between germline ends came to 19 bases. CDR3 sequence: CSAITPARRNYGYTF. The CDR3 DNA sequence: TGCAGTGCGATAACCCCGGCCAGGCGAAACTATGGCTACACCTTC.

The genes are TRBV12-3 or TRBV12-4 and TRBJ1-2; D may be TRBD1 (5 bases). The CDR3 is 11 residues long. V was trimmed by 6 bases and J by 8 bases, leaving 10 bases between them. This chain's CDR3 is CASSGGGGYTF. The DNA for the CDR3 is TGTGCCAGCAGCGGGGGGGGAGGCTACACCTTC.

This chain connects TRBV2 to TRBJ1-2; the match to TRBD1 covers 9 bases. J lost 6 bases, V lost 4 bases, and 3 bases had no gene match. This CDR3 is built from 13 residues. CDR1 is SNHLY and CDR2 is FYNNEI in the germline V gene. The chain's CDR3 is CASSGTGGDGYTF. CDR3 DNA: TGTGCCAGCAGTGGCACAGGGGGCGATGGCTACACCTTC. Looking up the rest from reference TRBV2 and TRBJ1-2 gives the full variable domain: EPEVTQTPSHQVTQMGQEVILRCVPISNHLYFYWYRQILGQKVEFLVSFYNNEISEKSEIFDDQFSVERPDGSNFTLKIRSTKLEDSAMYFCASSGTGGDGYTFGSGTRLTVV.

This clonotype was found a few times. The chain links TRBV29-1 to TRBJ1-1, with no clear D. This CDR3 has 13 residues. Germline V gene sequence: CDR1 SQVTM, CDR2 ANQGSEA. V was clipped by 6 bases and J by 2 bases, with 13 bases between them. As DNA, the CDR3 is TGCAGCGTCGCGGATTCAGGAAACACTGAAGCTTTCTTT. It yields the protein CSVADSGNTEAFF.

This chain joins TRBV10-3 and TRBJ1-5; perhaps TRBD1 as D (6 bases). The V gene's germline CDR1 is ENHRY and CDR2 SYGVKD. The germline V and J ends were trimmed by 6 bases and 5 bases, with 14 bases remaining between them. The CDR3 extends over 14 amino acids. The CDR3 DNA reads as TGTGCCATCAGGGAGGAGGGGGAATATCAGCCCCAGCATTTT. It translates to CAIREEGEYQPQHF.

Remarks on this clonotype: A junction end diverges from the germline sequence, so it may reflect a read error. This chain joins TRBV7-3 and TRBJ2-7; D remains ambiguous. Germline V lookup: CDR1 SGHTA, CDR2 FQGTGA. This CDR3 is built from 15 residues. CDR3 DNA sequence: TGTGCCAGTAGCTTAATAGCCGGACCCCGCTACGAGCAGTACTTC. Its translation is CASSLIAGPRYEQYF.

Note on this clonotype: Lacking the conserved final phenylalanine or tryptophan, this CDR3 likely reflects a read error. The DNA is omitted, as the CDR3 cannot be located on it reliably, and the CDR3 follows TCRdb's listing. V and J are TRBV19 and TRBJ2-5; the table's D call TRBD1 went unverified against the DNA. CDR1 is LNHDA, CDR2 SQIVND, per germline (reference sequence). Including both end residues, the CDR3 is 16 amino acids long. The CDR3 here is CASRAATGRNGYTFGS.

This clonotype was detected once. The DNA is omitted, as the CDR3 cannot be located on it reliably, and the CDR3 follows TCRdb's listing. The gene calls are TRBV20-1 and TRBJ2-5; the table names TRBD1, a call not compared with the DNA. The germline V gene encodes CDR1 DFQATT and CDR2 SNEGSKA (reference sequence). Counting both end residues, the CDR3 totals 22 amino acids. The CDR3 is CSARDRQDRYYGYTFGSGTQYF.

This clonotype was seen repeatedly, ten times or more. CDR3 nucleotides: TGCAGTGCCACGACAGGGGGAGAGACCCAGTACTTC. It yields the protein CSATTGGETQYF. This sequence joins TRBV20-1 and TRBJ2-5; TRBD1 aligns across 9 bases. Losses at the gene ends were 6 bases for V and 4 bases for J; bases not matched to a gene: 3. The germline CDR1 and CDR2 sequences are DFQATT and SNEGSKA (reference sequence). This CDR3 comprises 12 residues.

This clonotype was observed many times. The CDR3 nucleotides read TGTGCCAGCAGTGGGACAGGGAGTTTCCAGCCCCAGCATTTT. Encoded protein: CASSGTGSFQPQHF. J is TRBJ1-5 and V is TRBV2; 8 bases map to TRBD1. Looked up from germline, CDR1 is SNHLY and CDR2 is FYNNEI. There are 14 residues in the CDR3. J gave up 7 bases and V 4 bases, and 6 bases lay outside the gene matches.

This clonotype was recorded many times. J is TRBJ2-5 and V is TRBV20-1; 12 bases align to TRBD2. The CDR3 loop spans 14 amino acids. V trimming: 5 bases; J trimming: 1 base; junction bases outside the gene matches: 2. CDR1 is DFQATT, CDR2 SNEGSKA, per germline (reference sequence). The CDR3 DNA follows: TGCAGTGCTTGGACTAGCGGGACCCAAGAGACCCAGTACTTC. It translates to CSAWTSGTQETQYF.